Reported below is one T cell receptor beta chain. Its antigen remains unidentified. This sample was included in a study of T cell responses to AZD1222 COVID-19 vaccine. The CDR3 consists of 13 residues. The V gene's germline CDR1 is KGHSH and CDR2 LQKENI. Trimming cost V 3 bases and J 2 bases, with 7 bases left between them. The protocol was immunoSEQ multiplex PCR, while the TCRdb copy is restricted to in-frame clones and leaves out a portion. The data contain 100,000 to 150,000 clones, over 75% of them singletons. Points from the study as a whole: Repertoires were obtained solely post-peak T cell response. Reports say nearly half of spike-specific TCRs go after unmutated variant regions. Among AZD1222 vaccinees, only 5 to 7 were seropositive at baseline. The donors showed a predominance of white British ancestry and of females, with possible underestimation of clonal diversity.

This receptor was obtained from an adult in good health. This chain joins TRBV18 and TRBJ1-2; the D is unclear. The material was peripheral blood, obtained on day 0 of AZD1222 vaccination. The CDR3 DNA is TGTGCCAGCTCACCGGACGGCAACTATGGCTACACCTTC. As protein: CASSPDGNYGYTF.